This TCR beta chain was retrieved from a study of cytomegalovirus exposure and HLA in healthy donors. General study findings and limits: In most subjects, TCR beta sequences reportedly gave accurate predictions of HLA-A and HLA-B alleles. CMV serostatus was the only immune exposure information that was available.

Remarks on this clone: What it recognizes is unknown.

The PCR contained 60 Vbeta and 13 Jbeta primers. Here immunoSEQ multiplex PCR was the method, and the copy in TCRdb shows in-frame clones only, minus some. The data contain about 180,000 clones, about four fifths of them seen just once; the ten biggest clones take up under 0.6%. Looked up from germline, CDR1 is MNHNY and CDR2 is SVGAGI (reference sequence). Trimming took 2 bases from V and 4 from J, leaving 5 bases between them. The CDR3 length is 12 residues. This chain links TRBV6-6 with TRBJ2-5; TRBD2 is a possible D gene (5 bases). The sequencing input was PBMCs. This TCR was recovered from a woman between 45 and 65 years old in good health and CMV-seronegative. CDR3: CASSYGGETQYF. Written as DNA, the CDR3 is TGTGCCAGCAGTTACGGAGGAGAGACCCAGTACTTC.